This note documents a single T cell receptor beta chain sequence. This sample is drawn from a study of blood T cell repertoires in COVID-19. Looking at the study overall: The United States, Italy and Spain provided the acute and convalescent COVID-19 samples. T cells, B-cell-depleted T cells, or PBMCs supplied cDNA or gDNA.

Germline V CDR1 and CDR2: ENHRY, SYGVKD. With 4 bases clipped from V and 4 bases from J, the junction kept 10 bases outside the gene matches. The CDR3 loop spans 16 amino acids. In the study's own analysis: Counts of nucleated cells, estimated from reference gene primer amplification, were obtained. The assay was immunoSEQ multiplex PCR, and TCRdb's table has in-frame clones only and misses some. V and J calls and clone size are given by that table; D and trimming were obtained from the DNA. This sample has some 89,000 clones, with approximately 79% found just once. The sample comprised peripheral blood. The source of this sequence is a man between 65 and 80 years old with acute or convalescent COVID-19. This chain connects TRBV10-3 to TRBJ1-1, with 9 positions matching TRBD1. In DNA, the CDR3 is TGTGCCATCAGTGCGCAACAGGGGGCGCTGGGCACTGAAGCTTTCTTT. It yields the protein CAISAQQGALGTEAFF.